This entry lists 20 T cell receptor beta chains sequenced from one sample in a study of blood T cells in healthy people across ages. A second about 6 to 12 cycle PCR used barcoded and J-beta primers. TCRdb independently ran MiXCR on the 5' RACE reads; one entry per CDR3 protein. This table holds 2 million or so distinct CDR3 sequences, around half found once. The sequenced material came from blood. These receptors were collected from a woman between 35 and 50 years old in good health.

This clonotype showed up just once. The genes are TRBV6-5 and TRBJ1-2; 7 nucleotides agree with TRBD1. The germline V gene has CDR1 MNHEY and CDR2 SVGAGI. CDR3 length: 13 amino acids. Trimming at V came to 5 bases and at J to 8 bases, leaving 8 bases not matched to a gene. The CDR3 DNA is TGTGCCAGCAGTGACGAGGGGGCCGACGGCTACACCTTC. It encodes CASSDEGADGYTF.

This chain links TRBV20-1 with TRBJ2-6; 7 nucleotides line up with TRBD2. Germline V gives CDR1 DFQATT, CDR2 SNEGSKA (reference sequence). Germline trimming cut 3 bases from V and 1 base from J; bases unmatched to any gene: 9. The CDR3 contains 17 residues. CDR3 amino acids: CSASKSGVKSGANVLTF. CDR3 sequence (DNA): TGCAGTGCTAGTAAAAGCGGGGTTAAGTCTGGGGCCAACGTCCTGACTTTC.

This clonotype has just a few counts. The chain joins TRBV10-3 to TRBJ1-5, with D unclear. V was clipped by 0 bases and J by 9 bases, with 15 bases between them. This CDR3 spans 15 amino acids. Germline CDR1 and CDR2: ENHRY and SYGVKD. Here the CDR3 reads CAISESSDGLSPQHF. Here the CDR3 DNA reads TGTGCCATCAGTGAGTCATCGGACGGGCTGTCGCCCCAGCATTTT.

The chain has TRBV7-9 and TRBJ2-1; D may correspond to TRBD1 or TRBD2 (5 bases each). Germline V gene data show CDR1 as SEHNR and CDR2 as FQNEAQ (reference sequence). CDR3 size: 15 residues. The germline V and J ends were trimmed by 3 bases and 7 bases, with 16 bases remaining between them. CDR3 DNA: TGTGCCAGCAGCTTCCGGACTCAGGGTAGGAATGAGCAGTTCTTC. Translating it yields CASSFRTQGRNEQFF.

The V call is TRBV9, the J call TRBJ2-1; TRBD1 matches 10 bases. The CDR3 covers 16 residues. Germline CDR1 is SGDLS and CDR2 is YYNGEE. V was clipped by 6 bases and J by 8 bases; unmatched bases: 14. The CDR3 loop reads CASKGSGTGDYDEQFF. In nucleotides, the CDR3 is TGTGCCAGCAAAGGGTCCGGGACAGGGGATTACGATGAGCAGTTCTTC.

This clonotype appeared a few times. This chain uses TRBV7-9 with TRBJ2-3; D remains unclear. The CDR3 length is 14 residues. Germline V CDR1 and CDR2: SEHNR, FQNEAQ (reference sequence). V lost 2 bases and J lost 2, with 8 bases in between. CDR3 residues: CASSLSQVTDTQYF. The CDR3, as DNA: TGTGCCAGCAGCTTAAGTCAGGTCACAGATACGCAGTATTTT.

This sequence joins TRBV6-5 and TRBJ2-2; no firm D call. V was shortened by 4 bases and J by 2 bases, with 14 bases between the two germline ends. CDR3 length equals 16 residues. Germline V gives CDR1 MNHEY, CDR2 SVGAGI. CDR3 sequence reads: CASSFRPGVNTGELFF. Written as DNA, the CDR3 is TGTGCCAGCAGTTTCCGACCTGGCGTAAACACCGGGGAGCTGTTTTTT.

CDR3 DNA: TGTGCCAGCAGCTTATCCCCTCTAGGAATGGGTGAGCAGTTCTTC. Its translation is CASSLSPLGMGEQFF. The gene calls are TRBV7-2 and TRBJ2-1; D unclear. V was pared by 2 bases and J by 9 bases, with 17 bases between. The CDR3 contains 15 residues. Germline-derived CDR1 and CDR2 are SGHTA and FQGNSA.

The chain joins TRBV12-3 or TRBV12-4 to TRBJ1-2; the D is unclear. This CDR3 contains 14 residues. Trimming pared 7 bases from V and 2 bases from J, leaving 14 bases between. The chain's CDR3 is CASTMRILNYGYTF. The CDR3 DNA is TGTGCCAGCACTATGAGGATACTCAACTATGGCTACACCTTC.

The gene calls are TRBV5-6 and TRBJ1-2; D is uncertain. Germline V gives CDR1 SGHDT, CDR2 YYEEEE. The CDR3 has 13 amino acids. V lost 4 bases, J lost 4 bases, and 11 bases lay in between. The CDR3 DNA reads TGTGCCAGCAGCCTTCCGGCCCTCTATGGCTACACCTTC. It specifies CASSLPALYGYTF.

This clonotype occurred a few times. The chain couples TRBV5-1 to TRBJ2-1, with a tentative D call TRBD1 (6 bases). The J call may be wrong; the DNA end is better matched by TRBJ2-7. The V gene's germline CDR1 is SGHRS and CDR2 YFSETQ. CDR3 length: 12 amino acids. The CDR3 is CASRQGYNEQYF. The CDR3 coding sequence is TGCGCCAGCAGACAGGGCTACAATGAGCAGTACTTC.

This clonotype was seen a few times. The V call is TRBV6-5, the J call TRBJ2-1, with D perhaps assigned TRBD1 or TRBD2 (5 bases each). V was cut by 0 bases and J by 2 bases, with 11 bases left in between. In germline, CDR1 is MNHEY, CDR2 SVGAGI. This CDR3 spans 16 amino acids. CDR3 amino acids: CASSYSVGETYNEQFF. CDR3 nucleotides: TGTGCCAGCAGTTACTCGGTGGGGGAAACCTACAATGAGCAGTTCTTC.

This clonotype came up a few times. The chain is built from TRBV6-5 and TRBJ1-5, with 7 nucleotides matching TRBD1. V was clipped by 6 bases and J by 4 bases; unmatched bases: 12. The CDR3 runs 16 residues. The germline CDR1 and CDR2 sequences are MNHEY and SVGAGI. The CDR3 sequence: CASSRLTGAGNQPQHF. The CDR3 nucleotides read TGTGCCAGCAGCCGACTTACAGGGGCGGGTAATCAGCCCCAGCATTTT.

CDR3 sequence reads: CATSDPDSGGETQYF. The CDR3 DNA reads as TGTGCCACCAGTGACCCGGACAGTGGAGGGGAGACCCAGTACTTC. The V call is TRBV24-1, the J call TRBJ2-5; D is tentatively TRBD1 or TRBD2 (6 bases each). CDR3 length: 15 amino acids. V gave up 4 bases and J gave up 5 bases, with 16 bases separating them. The germline CDR1 and CDR2 sequences are KGHDR and SFDVKD.

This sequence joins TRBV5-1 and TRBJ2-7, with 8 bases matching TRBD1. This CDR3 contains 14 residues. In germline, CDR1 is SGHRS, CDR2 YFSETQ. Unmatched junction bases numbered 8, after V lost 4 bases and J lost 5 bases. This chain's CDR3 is CASSIGQGGDEQYF. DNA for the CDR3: TGCGCCAGCAGCATCGGACAGGGAGGAGACGAGCAGTACTTC.

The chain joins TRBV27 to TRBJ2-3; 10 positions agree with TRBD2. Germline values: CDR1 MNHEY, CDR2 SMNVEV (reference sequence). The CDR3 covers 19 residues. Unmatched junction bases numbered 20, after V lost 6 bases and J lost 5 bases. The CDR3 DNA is TGTGCCAGCAGCCCCCGTTTCCCGTCTAGCGGGGGATTTATAGATACGCAGTATTTT. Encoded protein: CASSPRFPSSGGFIDTQYF.

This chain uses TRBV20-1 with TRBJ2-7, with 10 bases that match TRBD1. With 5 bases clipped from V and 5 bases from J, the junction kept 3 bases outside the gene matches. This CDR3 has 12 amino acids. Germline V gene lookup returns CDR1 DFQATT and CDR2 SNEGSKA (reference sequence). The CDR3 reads CSASTGGHEQYF. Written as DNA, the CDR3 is TGCAGTGCTTCGACAGGGGGCCACGAGCAGTACTTC.

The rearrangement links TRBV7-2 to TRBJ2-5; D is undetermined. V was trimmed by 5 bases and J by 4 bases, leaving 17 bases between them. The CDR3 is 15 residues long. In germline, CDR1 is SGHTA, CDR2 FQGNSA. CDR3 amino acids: CASSGQTSWRETQYF. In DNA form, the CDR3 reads TGTGCCAGCAGCGGGCAAACGTCATGGAGAGAGACCCAGTACTTC.

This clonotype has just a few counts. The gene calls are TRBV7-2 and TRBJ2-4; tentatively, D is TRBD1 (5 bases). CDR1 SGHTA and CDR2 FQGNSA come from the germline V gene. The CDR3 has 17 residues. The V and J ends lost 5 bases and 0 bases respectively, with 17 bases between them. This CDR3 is CASSGPTDPLAKNIQYF. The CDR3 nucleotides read TGTGCCAGCAGCGGACCGACAGACCCTTTAGCCAAAAACATTCAGTACTTC.

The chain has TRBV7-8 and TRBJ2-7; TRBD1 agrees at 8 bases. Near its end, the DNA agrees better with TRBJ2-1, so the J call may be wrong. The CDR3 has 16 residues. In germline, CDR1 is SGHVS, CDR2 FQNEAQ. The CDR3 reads CASRIRSGRGLIEQFF. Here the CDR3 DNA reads TGTGCCAGCAGGATAAGGAGCGGCAGGGGGCTTATTGAGCAGTTCTTC.